This T cell receptor (beta chain) is drawn from a study of early T cells in non-severe SARS-CoV-2 infection. The wider study: Whole-blood bulk RNA, unsorted, was sequenced, and chains were unpaired.

The CDR3 runs 15 residues. With 7 bases removed from V and 1 base from J, the gap between germline ends came to 14 bases. Germline assignment: CDR1 MNHEY and CDR2 SMNVEV (reference sequence). This clonotype was detected ten times or more. Its target is not known. Study-wide points: Using VDJdb, the matching emphasized anti-spike CD8 responses while missing private and CD4 specificities.

Unique molecular identifiers were added to individual cDNA molecules. TCRdb reprocessed the 5' RACE reads with MiXCR, giving one entry per CDR3 protein. The sample has tens of thousands of distinct CDR3 sequences, approximately 13% seen once. The TCR comes from an adult who was a healthcare worker with PCR-confirmed SARS-CoV-2 infection or an uninfected control (not recorded which). This rearrangement joins TRBV27 to TRBJ2-1; TRBD1 is a possible D gene (6 bases). The specimen was whole blood. CDR3 bases: TGTGCCAGCAAAACAGGGAGAAGTTCCTACAATGAGCAGTTCTTC. Protein sequence: CASKTGRSSYNEQFF.